Listed below are T cell receptor beta chains from one sample, sequenced in a study of CD8 T cells in Susac syndrome. TCRdb passed the immunoSEQ multiplex PCR reads through MiXCR, listing each CDR3 protein once. The sample has 110,000 to 150,000 distinct CDR3 sequences; 85% to 95% are singletons. The sequenced sample consisted of CD8+ T cells from PBMCs. These TCRs come from a human donor in good health. Both conserved end residues are part of each CDR3. D genes are given only for firm matches. Clone size appears in some rows only: once, few, many, or a class for an expanded clone.

>TRBV12-3/TRBV12-4|TRBJ2-5|NA|NA
CASSSTSHQYF
TGTGCCAGCAGCTCGACGAGCCATCAGTACTTC
>TRBV11-2|TRBJ2-5|TRBD2|few
CASRGLAEETQYF
TGTGCCAGCCGGGGACTAGCGGAAGAGACCCAGTACTTC
>TRBV20-1|TRBJ2-5|NA|NA
CSAIQEGWETQYF
TGCAGTGCTATTCAGGAGGGCTGGGAGACCCAGTACTTC
>TRBV2|TRBJ2-3|NA|once
CASSADEQYF
TGTGCCAGCAGTGCGGACGAGCAGTATTTT
>TRBV5-4|TRBJ2-3|NA|NA
CASSLVVENTDTQYF
TGTGCCAGCAGCTTGGTTGTAGAGAACACAGATACGCAGTATTTT
>TRBV7-6|TRBJ2-5|TRBD2|NA
CASSLGIAGGGETQYF
TGTGCCAGCAGCTTAGGCATAGCGGGAGGGGGTGAGACCCAGTACTTC
>TRBV4-2|TRBJ2-3|NA|NA
CASSQEGGGQLADTQYF
TGTGCCAGCAGCCAAGAGGGTGGGGGACAATTGGCAGATACGCAGTATTTT
>TRBV27|TRBJ2-1|TRBD2|NA
CASSLKAPTSGRYNEQFF
TGTGCCAGCAGTTTAAAGGCCCCGACTAGCGGGAGGTACAATGAGCAGTTCTTC
>TRBV7-2|TRBJ1-2|NA|once
CASSADHYGYTF
TGTGCCAGCAGCGCCGACCACTATGGCTACACCTTC
>TRBV7-9|TRBJ2-5|NA|NA
CASSYGTGGETQYF
TGTGCCAGCAGCTACGGGACGGGTGGGGAGACCCAGTACTTC
>TRBV12-3/TRBV12-4|TRBJ1-1|NA|NA
CASSLAMSLTEAFF
TGTGCCAGCAGTTTAGCTATGTCTCTCACTGAAGCTTTCTTT
>TRBV30|TRBJ2-1|NA|once
CALERVGEQFF
TGTGCCTTAGAGAGGGTGGGGGAGCAGTTCTTC
>TRBV27|TRBJ1-2|NA|NA
CASSLMGRGYGYTF
TGTGCCAGCAGTTTAATGGGCAGGGGATATGGCTACACCTTC